This TCR beta chain was profiled in a study of shared clonotypes between healthy human individuals. Overall study results and limits: Naive subsets generally exceeded memory subsets in estimated richness. Clonotypes shared by all four sorted-subset donors had higher generation probabilities than non-shared clonotypes.

Concerning this clone: No antigen is known for it. The junction shows a germline mismatch at one end, possibly a read error.

DNA at around 210 ng, around 30,000 T cell genomes, went into sorted-subset replicate PCRs. Assay: immunoSEQ multiplex PCR; the TCRdb copy retains only in-frame clones and omits some. The sample consists of some 2,000,000 clones, approximately 95% of them appearing once. CD8 cells regarded as naive lacked CD45RO, were positively chosen for CCR7, and omitted terminally differentiated effector memory CD45RA+ cells. The CDR3 has 14 amino acids. Looked up from germline, CDR1 is GTSNPN and CDR2 is SVGIG (reference sequence). The chain carries TRBV30 and TRBJ1-6; 7 bases match TRBD1. The TCR originated in a man younger than 35 in good health. Sequenced sample: naive CD8+ T cells sorted from blood. The CDR3: CAWSVSGGNSPPHF. Here the CDR3 DNA reads TGTGCCTGGAGTGTGTCAGGGGGTAATTCACCCCCCCACTTT.